A selection of T cell receptor beta chains follows, all from one sample in a study of spatial heterogeneity in lung cancer. TCRdb used MiXCR to reprocess the 5' RACE reads, holding one entry per CDR3 protein. The sample carries about 120,000 distinct CDR3 sequences, 12% recorded once. The sequenced sample was PBMCs, obtained at follow-up. Source of these receptors: a male donor with early-stage non-small cell lung cancer. The CDR3 runs from the conserved cysteine through the conserved F or W. The order of the fields is J gene, clone size, D gene, V gene, CDR3 DNA, CDR3 protein. The D gene is left open where the match is weak. Not every row has a clone size; where given, it reads once, few, many or a size class.

TRBJ1-4 | NA | NA | TRBV12-3/TRBV12-4 | TGTGCCAGCAGTTTCGGTTTTAATGAAAAACTGTTTTTT | CASSFGFNEKLFF
TRBJ1-1 | few | NA | TRBV24-1 | TGTGCCACCAGAGAAAGGGGAAACACTGAAGCTTTCTTT | CATRERGNTEAFF
TRBJ1-5 | few | NA | TRBV28 | TGTGCCAGCAGCCAAACAGGGACCATTGGCAATCAGCCCCAGCATTTT | CASSQTGTIGNQPQHF
TRBJ2-5 | many | TRBD2 | TRBV20-1 | TGCAGTTTACTTGCGGGGGGATCCACCCAGTACTTC | CSLLAGGSTQYF
TRBJ2-1 | many | NA | TRBV4-2 | TGTGCCAGCAGCCAAGATCTCTGGTTCCCCGAGCAGTTCTTC | CASSQDLWFPEQFF
TRBJ1-1 | few | NA | TRBV4-3 | TGCGCCAGCAGCCAAGATCCAATGAACACTGAAGCTTTCTTT | CASSQDPMNTEAFF
TRBJ1-6 | many | NA | TRBV16 | TGTGCCAGAGGCATAAGACCCCTCCACTTT | CARGIRPLHF
TRBJ1-1 | many | NA | TRBV6-5 | TGTGCCAGCAGTTACAACAGGGCACACACTGAAGCTTTCTTT | CASSYNRAHTEAFF
TRBJ1-5 | NA | NA | TRBV20-1 | TGCAGTGCTAGACTTGAGGGCAATCAGCCCCAGCATTTT | CSARLEGNQPQHF
TRBJ2-5 | few | TRBD1 | TRBV2 | TGTGCCAGCAGAGAGCGGGACAGGGGACCTCAAGAGACCCAGTACTTC | CASRERDRGPQETQYF
TRBJ2-5 | many | TRBD2 | TRBV6-5 | TGTGCCAGCAGGAGCGTGGGGGGGGAGACCCAGTACTTC | CASRSVGGETQYF
TRBJ2-2 | many | NA | TRBV10-3 | TGTGCCATCAGTGCGCTGGGGGCGAGCACCGGGGAGCTGTTTTTT | CAISALGASTGELFF
TRBJ1-3 | once | TRBD1 | TRBV12-3/TRBV12-4 | TGTGCCAGCAGGGGGACAGGCTTGAGCTCTGGAAACACCATATATTTT | CASRGTGLSSGNTIYF
TRBJ2-3 | NA | NA | TRBV19 | TGTGCCAGTAGTATTGCGCTCCTTAGTACGCAGTATTTT | CASSIALLSTQYF
TRBJ2-1 | few | TRBD1 | TRBV9 | TGTGCCAGCAGCTCAACCATTAGACAGGGGTACTTTGAGCAGTTCTTC | CASSSTIRQGYFEQFF
TRBJ1-6 | few | NA | TRBV7-6 | TGTGCCAGCAGCTTAGGGGCTGACAGGCCTAATTCACCCCTCCACTTT | CASSLGADRPNSPLHF
TRBJ2-5 | many | NA | TRBV10-2 | TGCGCCAGCAGTGATCCAGAGACCCAGTACTTC | CASSDPETQYF
TRBJ2-7 | NA | NA | TRBV28 | TGTGCCAGCAGTCCTCTCCACGAGCAGTACTTC | CASSPLHEQYF
TRBJ2-3 | few | NA | TRBV4-3 | TGCGCCAGCAGCCATGAGCACCAGATCCGACCACTCACAGATACGCAGTATTTT | CASSHEHQIRPLTDTQYF
TRBJ2-2 | many | TRBD1 | TRBV6-2/TRBV6-3 | TGTGCCAGCAGTCGGGACAGGGGGCATCTTACCGGGGAGCTGTTTTTT | CASSRDRGHLTGELFF
TRBJ1-1 | many | NA | TRBV7-9 | TGTGCCAGCAGAAATCTGGTGGTGAGCACTGAAGCTTTCTTT | CASRNLVVSTEAFF
TRBJ1-4 | few | NA | TRBV28 | TGTGCCAGCAGTTTATCGAGGCGTTGGGGGGCTAATGAAAAACTGTTTTTT | CASSLSRRWGANEKLFF
TRBJ2-1 | few | NA | TRBV7-3 | TGTGCCAGCAGCTTAACGGGGGATTTATCCTACAATGAGCAGTTCTTC | CASSLTGDLSYNEQFF
TRBJ2-5 | many | NA | TRBV20-1 | TGCAGTCCCTGGGGCGATCGGCAAGAGACCCAGTACTTC | CSPWGDRQETQYF
TRBJ2-3 | NA | NA | TRBV20-1 | TGCAGTGCCCCGAAAATCAAAGATACGCAGTATTTT | CSAPKIKDTQYF
TRBJ2-1 | many | NA | TRBV6-2/TRBV6-3 | TGTGCCAGCATCCCCCAGCCCCGGGGGACAAGGTACAATGAGCAGTTCTTC | CASIPQPRGTRYNEQFF
TRBJ1-2 | NA | NA | TRBV28 | TGTGCCAGCAGCCTACCGGGATCCCAGTCGTTTAACTATGGCTACACCTTC | CASSLPGSQSFNYGYTF
TRBJ2-3 | many | NA | TRBV7-2 | TGTGCCAGCAGCTTAAACCATGGGACTCCGCAGTATTTT | CASSLNHGTPQYF
TRBJ2-3 | many | NA | TRBV4-1 | TGCGCCAGCAGCCAAGACAGGGTAAAATCCACAGATACGCAGTATTTT | CASSQDRVKSTDTQYF
TRBJ1-5 | few | NA | TRBV10-2 | TGCGCCACCAACCAGGGCCTAGGTCAGCCCCAGCATTTT | CATNQGLGQPQHF
TRBJ2-7 | many | TRBD1 | TRBV10-3 | TGTGCCCATGCGGGACAGGGCTACGAGCAGTACTTC | CAHAGQGYEQYF
TRBJ2-3 | NA | TRBD2 | TRBV14 | TGTGCCAGCAGCAGAACGCCGGGACTAGCGGGGGCTACTAGCACAGATACGCAGTATTTT | CASSRTPGLAGATSTDTQYF
TRBJ1-5 | many | NA | TRBV7-8 | TGTGCCAGCAGCCCCCTGAGGGGGGATCAGCCCCAGCATTTT | CASSPLRGDQPQHF
TRBJ1-6 | few | NA | TRBV5-4 | TGTGCCTCGGCGGCCAGCTCCTATAATTCACCCCTCCACTTT | CASAASSYNSPLHF
TRBJ2-7 | NA | TRBD1 | TRBV28 | TGTGCCAGCAGTGCCGCTCCGGGACAGGGGCCCTACGAGCAGTACTTC | CASSAAPGQGPYEQYF
TRBJ2-2 | many | NA | TRBV7-9 | TGTGCCAGCAGCTTAGGGTCTCTCGACGTGACCGGGGAGCTGTTTTTT | CASSLGSLDVTGELFF
TRBJ2-7 | many | TRBD1 | TRBV10-3 | TGTGCCGTCCGGGACAGGGAATACGAGCAGTACTTC | CAVRDREYEQYF
TRBJ1-1 | many | NA | TRBV2 | TGTGCCAGCAACAGGGATTGGGCTGAAGCTTTCTTT | CASNRDWAEAFF
TRBJ2-2 | NA | NA | TRBV5-1 | TGCGCCAGCAGCTTGCGACAGGATAACACCGGGGAGCTGTTTTTT | CASSLRQDNTGELFF
TRBJ1-2 | NA | NA | TRBV7-2 | TGTGCCAGCAGCTCGGCAGGGTCTAACTATGGCTACACCTTC | CASSSAGSNYGYTF
TRBJ2-1 | many | NA | TRBV24-1 | TGTGCCACCAGTGATCCAGCAGGGGCTGGTGAGCAGTTCTTC | CATSDPAGAGEQFF
TRBJ2-5 | NA | TRBD1 | TRBV28 | TGTGCCAGCAGTTCGGGACAGGGGGCTGAAGAGACCCAGTACTTC | CASSSGQGAEETQYF
TRBJ2-5 | few | TRBD1 | TRBV10-3 | TGTGCCATCAAGGGACAGGGGCAAGAGACCCAGTACTTC | CAIKGQGQETQYF
TRBJ2-5 | few | TRBD1 | TRBV4-2 | TGTGCCAGCAGCCAGGGGACAGGGGAACAAGAGACCCAGTACTTC | CASSQGTGEQETQYF
TRBJ2-5 | few | TRBD2 | TRBV7-3 | TGTGCCAGCAGCCTTAGCGGGGGGATAGAGACCCAGTACTTC | CASSLSGGIETQYF
TRBJ1-6 | NA | NA | TRBV10-3 | TGTGCCACAGGGGCCGGAAGCCAAAGCTCCTATAATTCACCCCTCCACTTT | CATGAGSQSSYNSPLHF
TRBJ1-2 | many | NA | TRBV28 | TGTGCCAGCAGTTTAGGGACCGTCTATGGCTACACCTTC | CASSLGTVYGYTF
TRBJ1-5 | NA | NA | TRBV20-1 | TGCAGTGCTACCAGCCAGGGCCGCAATCAGCCCCAGCATTTT | CSATSQGRNQPQHF
TRBJ2-3 | few | NA | TRBV5-1 | TGCGCCAGCAGCTTGGGGACCACGGCGGATACGCAGTATTTT | CASSLGTTADTQYF
TRBJ2-3 | NA | NA | TRBV20-1 | TGCAGTGCTAGAGGGGGATTCGGGGATACGCAGTATTTT | CSARGGFGDTQYF
TRBJ2-3 | NA | NA | TRBV9 | TGTGCCAGCAGCACCCGGCGAGAGACATGGGAGGATACAGATACGCAGTATTTT | CASSTRRETWEDTDTQYF
TRBJ2-5 | NA | TRBD2 | TRBV5-1 | TGCGCCAGCAGCTCACCCCTAGGACCTCTAGCGGGGGGGGAGACCCAGTACTTC | CASSSPLGPLAGGETQYF
TRBJ1-1 | many | NA | TRBV7-2 | TGTGCCAGCAGCTTAAACGGAAGGACTGAAGCTTTCTTT | CASSLNGRTEAFF
TRBJ1-5 | NA | NA | TRBV6-2/TRBV6-3 | TGTGCCAGCAGTTACTCTACCACATTCGTGAGCAATCAGCCCCAGCATTTT | CASSYSTTFVSNQPQHF
TRBJ1-2 | few | NA | TRBV7-2 | TGTGCCAGCAGCGTAGACAGTTATGGCTACACCTTC | CASSVDSYGYTF
TRBJ2-1 | NA | TRBD1 | TRBV12-3/TRBV12-4 | TGTGCCAGCAGTTTATGGGACAGGGCTTACAATGAGCAGTTCTTC | CASSLWDRAYNEQFF
TRBJ2-2 | NA | TRBD1 | TRBV7-9 | TGTGCCAGCAGCTCACTGGACAGGTTGAACACCGGGGAGCTGTTTTTT | CASSSLDRLNTGELFF
TRBJ1-1 | many | TRBD1 | TRBV7-2 | TGTGCCAGCAGCTTAGCGGGGACAGTACTGAACACTGAAGCTTTCTTT | CASSLAGTVLNTEAFF
TRBJ2-1 | NA | TRBD1 | TRBV12-3/TRBV12-4 | TGTGCCAGCAGTTGGGGACAGGGGGTCTACAATGAGCAGTTCTTC | CASSWGQGVYNEQFF
TRBJ2-7 | few | NA | TRBV3-1 | TGTGCCAGCAGCCAGGGACGCGAGCAGTACTTC | CASSQGREQYF